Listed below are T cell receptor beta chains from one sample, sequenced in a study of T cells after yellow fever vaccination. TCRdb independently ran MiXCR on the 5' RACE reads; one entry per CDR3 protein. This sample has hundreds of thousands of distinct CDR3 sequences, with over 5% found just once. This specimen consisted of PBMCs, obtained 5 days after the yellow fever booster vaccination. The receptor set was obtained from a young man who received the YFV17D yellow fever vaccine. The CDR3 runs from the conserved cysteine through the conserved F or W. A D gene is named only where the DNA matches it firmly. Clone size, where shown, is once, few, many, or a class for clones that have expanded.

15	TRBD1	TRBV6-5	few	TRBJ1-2	TGTGCCAGCATTAAACAGGGGGCAGTTAACTATGGCTACACCTTC	CASIKQGAVNYGYTF
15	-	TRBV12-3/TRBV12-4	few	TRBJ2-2	TGTGCCAGCAGTAGAGGGTACCTGAACACCGGGGAGCTGTTTTTT	CASSRGYLNTGELFF
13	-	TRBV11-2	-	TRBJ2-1	TGTGCCAGCAGCTTAGGCAGGGCTAATGAGCTGTTCTTC	CASSLGRANELFF
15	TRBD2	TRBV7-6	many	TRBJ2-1	TGTGCCAGCAGCTTAGTTGGCAGGGAGGGCAGTGAGCAGTTCTTC	CASSLVGREGSEQFF
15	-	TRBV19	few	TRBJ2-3	TGTGCCAGTAGTATTCCCACGAGAAGCACAGATACGCAGTATTTT	CASSIPTRSTDTQYF
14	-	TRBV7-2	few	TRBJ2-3	TGTGCCAGCAGCTTAGGATACAGGGCGGATACGCAGTATTTT	CASSLGYRADTQYF
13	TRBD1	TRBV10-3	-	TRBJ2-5	TGTGCCATCGGCTTCGACAGGGCAGAGACCCAGTACTTC	CAIGFDRAETQYF
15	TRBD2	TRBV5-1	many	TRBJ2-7	TGCGCCAGCAGCTTGTTCTCTAGCGGGACCTACGAGCAGTACTTC	CASSLFSSGTYEQYF
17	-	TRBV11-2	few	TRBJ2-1	TGTGCCAGCAGCGGTCAGGGAATCCAGGGGCTCTACAATGAGCAGTTCTTC	CASSGQGIQGLYNEQFF
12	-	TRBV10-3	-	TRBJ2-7	TGTGCCACCGGTCAGGGTCTGGGCGAGCAGTACTTC	CATGQGLGEQYF
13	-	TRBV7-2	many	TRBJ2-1	TGTGCCAGCAGCTTCCTTGTGCAGGGTGAGCAGTTCTTC	CASSFLVQGEQFF
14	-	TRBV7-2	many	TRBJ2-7	TGTGCCAGCAGCTTAGCCCCTATAGTGAGGGAGCAGTACTTC	CASSLAPIVREQYF
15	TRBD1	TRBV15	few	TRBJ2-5	TGTGCCACCAGCAATGACAGGGCGGTTGGAGAGACCCAGTACTTC	CATSNDRAVGETQYF
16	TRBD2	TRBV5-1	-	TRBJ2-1	TGCGCCAGCAGCTTCCTCGGGCGGGAGGTTTCTCATGAGCAGTTCTTC	CASSFLGREVSHEQFF
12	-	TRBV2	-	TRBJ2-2	TGTGCCAGCCACGGGATAGGCGGGGAGCTGTTTTTT	CASHGIGGELFF
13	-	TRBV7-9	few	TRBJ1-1	TGTGCCACCCGTCCCAGGACGAACACTGAAGCTTTCTTT	CATRPRTNTEAFF
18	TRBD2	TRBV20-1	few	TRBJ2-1	TGCAGTGCTAGAGAGGCTAGCGGACTCGGGAGCTCCTACAATGAGCAGTTCTTC	CSAREASGLGSSYNEQFF
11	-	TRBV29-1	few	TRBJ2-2	TGCAGCGCCGGACAACGCGGGGAGCTGTTTTTT	CSAGQRGELFF